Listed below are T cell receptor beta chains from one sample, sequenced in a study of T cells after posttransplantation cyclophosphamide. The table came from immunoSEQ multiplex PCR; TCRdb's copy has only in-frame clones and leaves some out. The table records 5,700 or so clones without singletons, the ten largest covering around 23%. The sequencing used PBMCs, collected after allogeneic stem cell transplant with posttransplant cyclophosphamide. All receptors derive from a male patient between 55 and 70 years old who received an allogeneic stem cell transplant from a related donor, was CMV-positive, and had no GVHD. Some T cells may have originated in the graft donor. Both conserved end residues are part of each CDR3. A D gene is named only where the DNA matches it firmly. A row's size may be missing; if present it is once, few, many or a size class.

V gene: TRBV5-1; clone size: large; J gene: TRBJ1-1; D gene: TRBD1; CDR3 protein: CASSLGQGGTEAFF; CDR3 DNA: TGCGCCAGCAGCTTGGGACAGGGAGGCACTGAAGCTTTCTTT
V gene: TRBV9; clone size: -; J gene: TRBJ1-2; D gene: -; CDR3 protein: CASSVTDSPGHIDYGYTF; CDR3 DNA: TGTGCCAGCAGCGTGACAGATTCCCCGGGACACATAGATTATGGCTACACCTTC
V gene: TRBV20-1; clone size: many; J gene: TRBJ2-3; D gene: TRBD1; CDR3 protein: CSARTGDTQYF; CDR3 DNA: TGCAGTGCTCGGACAGGAGATACGCAGTATTTT
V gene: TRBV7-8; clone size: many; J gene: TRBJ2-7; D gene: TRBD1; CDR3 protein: CASSYDRVSYEQYF; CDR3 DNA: TGTGCCAGCAGTTACGACAGGGTGTCCTACGAGCAGTACTTC
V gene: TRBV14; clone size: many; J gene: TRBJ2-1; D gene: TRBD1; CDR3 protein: CASSLQGSSYNEQFF; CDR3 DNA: TGTGCCAGCAGCCTACAGGGGAGCTCCTACAATGAGCAGTTCTTC
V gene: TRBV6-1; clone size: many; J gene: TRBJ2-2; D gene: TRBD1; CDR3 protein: CASSIQGADTGELFF; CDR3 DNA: TGTGCCAGCAGCATTCAGGGGGCCGACACCGGGGAGCTGTTTTTT
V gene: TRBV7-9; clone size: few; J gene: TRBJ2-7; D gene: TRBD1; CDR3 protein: CASSPGQGMGSYEQYF; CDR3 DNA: TGTGCCAGCAGCCCAGGACAGGGTATGGGCTCCTACGAGCAGTACTTC
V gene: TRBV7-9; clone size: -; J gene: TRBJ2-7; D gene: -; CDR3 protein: CASGGLRVYEQYF; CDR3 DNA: TGTGCCAGTGGGGGCCTCCGAGTTTACGAGCAGTACTTC
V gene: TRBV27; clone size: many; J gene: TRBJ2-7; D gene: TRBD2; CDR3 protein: CASSLKSGSSYEQYF; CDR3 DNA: TGTGCCAGCAGTTTAAAGAGCGGGAGCTCCTACGAGCAGTACTTC
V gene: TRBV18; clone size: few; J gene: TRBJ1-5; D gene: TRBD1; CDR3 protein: CASSPYGTGEVTQHF; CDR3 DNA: TGTGCCAGCTCACCCTACGGGACAGGGGAGGTGACCCAGCATTTT
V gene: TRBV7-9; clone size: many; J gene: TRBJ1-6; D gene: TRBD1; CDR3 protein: CASSLGQGFYNSPLHF; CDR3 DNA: TGTGCCAGCAGCTTGGGACAGGGTTTCTATAATTCACCCCTCCACTTT
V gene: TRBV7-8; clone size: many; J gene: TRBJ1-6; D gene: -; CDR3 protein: CASSSGGPLHF; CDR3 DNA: TGTGCCAGCAGCTCGGGGGGACCCCTCCACTTT
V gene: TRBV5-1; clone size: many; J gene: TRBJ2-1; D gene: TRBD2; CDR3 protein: CASSFGSAGGLLWNEQFF; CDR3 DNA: TGCGCCAGCAGCTTCGGGTCGGCGGGGGGCCTCCTATGGAATGAGCAGTTCTTC
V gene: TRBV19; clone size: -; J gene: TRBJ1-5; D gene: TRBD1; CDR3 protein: CASSSGQVIQPQHF; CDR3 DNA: TGTGCCAGTAGCTCTGGACAGGTTATTCAGCCCCAGCATTTT
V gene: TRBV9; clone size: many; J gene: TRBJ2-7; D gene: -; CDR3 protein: CASSVGQGTEQYF; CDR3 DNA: TGTGCCAGCAGCGTAGGGCAGGGGACCGAGCAGTACTTC
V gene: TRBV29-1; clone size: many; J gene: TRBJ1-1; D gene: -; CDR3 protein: CSVDFITPGTEAFF; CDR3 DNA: TGCAGCGTTGATTTTATCACCCCGGGGACTGAAGCTTTCTTT
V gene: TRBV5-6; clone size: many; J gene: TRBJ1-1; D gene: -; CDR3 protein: CASSSLQGAFTEAFF; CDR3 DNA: TGTGCCAGCAGCTCTTTACAGGGAGCGTTCACTGAAGCTTTCTTT
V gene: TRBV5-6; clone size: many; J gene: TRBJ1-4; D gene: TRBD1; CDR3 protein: CASSPQGDNEKLFF; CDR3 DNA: TGTGCCAGCAGCCCCCAGGGGGATAATGAAAAACTGTTTTTT
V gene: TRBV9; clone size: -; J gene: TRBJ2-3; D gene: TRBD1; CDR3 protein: CASSAGQGPDTQYF; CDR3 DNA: TGTGCCAGCAGCGCGGGACAGGGTCCAGATACGCAGTATTTT
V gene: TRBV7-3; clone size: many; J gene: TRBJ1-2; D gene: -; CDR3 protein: CASSLPEGIGYTF; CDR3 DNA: TGTGCCAGCAGCTTACCGGAGGGGATCGGCTACACCTTC
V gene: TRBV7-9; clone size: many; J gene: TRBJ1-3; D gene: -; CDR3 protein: CASSLQGGRNTIYF; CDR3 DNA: TGTGCCAGCAGCTTACAAGGGGGAAGAAACACCATATATTTT
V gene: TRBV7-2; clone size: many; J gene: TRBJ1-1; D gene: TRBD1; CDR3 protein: CASSWVGQEEAFF; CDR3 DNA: TGTGCCAGCAGCTGGGTTGGACAGGAAGAAGCTTTCTTT
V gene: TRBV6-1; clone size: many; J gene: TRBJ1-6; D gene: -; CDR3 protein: CASSEGRVINSPLHF; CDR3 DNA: TGTGCCAGCAGTGAAGGCAGGGTCATTAATTCACCCCTCCACTTT
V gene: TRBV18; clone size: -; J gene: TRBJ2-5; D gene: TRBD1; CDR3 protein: CASTLGQGETQYF; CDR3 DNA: TGTGCCAGCACTCTAGGACAGGGGGAGACCCAGTACTTC
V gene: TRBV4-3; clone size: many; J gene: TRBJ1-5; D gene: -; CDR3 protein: CASSQDFRGLLNQPQHF; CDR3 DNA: TGCGCCAGCAGCCAAGATTTTCGGGGACTGCTTAATCAGCCCCAGCATTTT
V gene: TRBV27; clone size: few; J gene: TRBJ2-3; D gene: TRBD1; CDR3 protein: CASSTGVVDTQYF; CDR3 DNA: TGTGCCAGCTCGACAGGGGTGGTAGATACGCAGTATTTT
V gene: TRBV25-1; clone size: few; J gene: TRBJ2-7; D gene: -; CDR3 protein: CASSEFSGYEQYF; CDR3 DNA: TGTGCCAGCAGTGAATTTAGCGGATACGAGCAGTACTTC
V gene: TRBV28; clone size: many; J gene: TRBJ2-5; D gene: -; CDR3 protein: CASMGLVGTQYF; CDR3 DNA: TGTGCCAGCATGGGGCTGGTTGGGACCCAGTACTTC
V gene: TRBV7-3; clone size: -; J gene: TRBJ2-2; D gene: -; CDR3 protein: CASSPTGLNTGELFF; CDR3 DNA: TGTGCCAGCAGCCCAACGGGACTTAACACCGGGGAGCTGTTTTTT
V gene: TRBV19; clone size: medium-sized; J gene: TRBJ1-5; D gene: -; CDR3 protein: CASSIGGINQPQHF; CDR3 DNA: TGTGCCAGTAGTATAGGAGGGATCAATCAGCCCCAGCATTTT
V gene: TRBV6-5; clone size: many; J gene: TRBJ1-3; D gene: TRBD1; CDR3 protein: CASSYDRGLNTIYF; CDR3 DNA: TGTGCCAGCAGTTACGACAGGGGGTTAAACACCATATATTTT
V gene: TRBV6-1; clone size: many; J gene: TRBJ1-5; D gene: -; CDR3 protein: CASSRNQGTNQPQHF; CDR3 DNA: TGTGCCAGCAGTCGCAACCAGGGAACCAATCAGCCCCAGCATTTT
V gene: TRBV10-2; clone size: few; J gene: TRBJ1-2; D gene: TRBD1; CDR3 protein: CASRPSAGQGGANYGYSF; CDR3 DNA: TGCGCCAGCAGACCGAGCGCGGGACAGGGGGGAGCTAACTATGGCTACTCCTTC
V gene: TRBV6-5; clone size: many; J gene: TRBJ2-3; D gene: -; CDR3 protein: CASSYGRTSADTQYF; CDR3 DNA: TGTGCCAGCAGTTACGGCAGGACATCAGCAGATACGCAGTATTTT
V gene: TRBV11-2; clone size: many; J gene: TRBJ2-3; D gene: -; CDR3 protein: CASSFSARGTDTQYF; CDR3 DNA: TGTGCCAGCAGCTTCTCCGCCAGGGGTACAGATACGCAGTATTTT
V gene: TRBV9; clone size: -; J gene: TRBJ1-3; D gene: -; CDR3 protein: CASSEGKETSF; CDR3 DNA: TGTGCCAGCAGCGAGGGGAAAGAGACGTCTTTT